The 8 T cell receptor beta chains below come from one sample, sequenced in a study of long-term antiretroviral therapy in people with HIV. At survey level, the immunoSEQ assay was run in its v3.0 version. This table comes from immunoSEQ multiplex PCR, and its TCRdb copy is limited to in-frame clones, with some not included. The sample has tens of thousands of clones, 81% seen once. Sequences were derived from unsorted PBMCs, sampled 1.5 years after starting antiretroviral therapy. The receptors stem from a man aged 25-45 years with HIV.

V usage is TRBV14 and J usage is TRBJ1-1; 8 bases match TRBD1. The V and J ends lost 4 bases and 0 bases, in that order; junction bases with no gene match: 16. The CDR3 has 19 residues. The V gene's germline CDR1 is SGHDN and CDR2 FVKESK. The CDR3 nucleotides read TGTGCCAGCAGCCCCCTCCTCCGGGACAGGCAAAACTTGAACACTGAAGCTTTCTTT. Translation: CASSPLLRDRQNLNTEAFF.

The rearrangement links TRBV18 to TRBJ1-1, with D possibly TRBD1 on 5 matching bases. From germline, CDR1 is KGHSH and CDR2 LQKENI. This CDR3 region has 14 residues. The V gene lost 6 bases and the J gene lost 1 base, with 12 bases spanning the gap. CDR3 sequence: CASSGAGTNTEAFF. As DNA, the CDR3 is TGTGCCAGCTCGGGCGCGGGGACGAACACTGAAGCTTTCTTT.

This rearrangement joins TRBV18 to TRBJ1-2; no definite D call. V was shortened by 1 base and J by 8 bases, with 11 bases between the two germline ends. The CDR3 has 13 amino acids. Germline CDR1 reads KGHSH; CDR2 reads LQKENI. The CDR3 region is CASSPQPPEGYTF. CDR3 nucleotide sequence: TGTGCCAGCTCACCACAACCTCCAGAAGGCTACACCTTC.

The chain carries TRBV15 and TRBJ1-1, with a tentative D call TRBD1 (5 bases). CDR3 length equals 14 residues. Germline loops: CDR1 LNHNV, CDR2 YYDKDF (reference sequence). Trimming removed 0 bases at V and 4 bases at J, with 9 bases between. The CDR3 DNA follows: TGTGCCACCAGCAGAGAGGCAGGGACCACTGAAGCTTTCTTT. Its translation: CATSREAGTTEAFF. Based on the CDR3 plus reference TRBV15 and TRBJ1-1, the full variable domain is DAMVIQNPRYQVTQFGKPVTLSCSQTLNHNVMYWYQQKSSQAPKLLFHYYDKDFNNEADTPDNFQSRRPNTSFCFLDIRSPGLGDTAMYLCATSREAGTTEAFFGQGTRLTVV.

The chain joins TRBV4-2 to TRBJ1-6, with D hard to call. This CDR3 has 13 residues. Germline loops: CDR1 LGHNA, CDR2 YNFKEQ. The V gene lost 0 bases and the J gene lost 8 bases, with 5 bases spanning the gap. CDR3 nucleotides: TGTGCCAGCAGCCAAGAAATAGATTCACCCCTCCACTTT. This codes for CASSQEIDSPLHF.

This chain connects TRBV30 to TRBJ2-7; TRBD1 or TRBD2 may be the D gene (5 bases each). V lost 4 bases and J lost 6, with 10 bases in between. This CDR3 has 11 amino acids. Germline V CDR1 and CDR2: GTSNPN, SVGIG (reference sequence). The CDR3 DNA is TGTGCCTGGACGAGAGGGGTCGAGCAGTACTTC. Amino acids: CAWTRGVEQYF.

The chain joins TRBV5-1 to TRBJ2-5, with no clear D. Germline lookup yields CDR1 SGHRS and CDR2 YFSETQ. The V gene lost 0 bases and the J gene lost 3 bases, with 9 bases spanning the gap. The CDR3 sequence is 14 residues long. The DNA for the CDR3 is TGCGCCAGCAGCTTGGGGCAGTGGGAAGAGACCCAGTACTTC. This translates into CASSLGQWEETQYF. Full variable domain (outside the CDR3, taken from reference TRBV5-1 and TRBJ2-5): KAGVTQTPRYLIKTRGQQVTLSCSPISGHRSVSWYQQTPGQGLQFLFEYFSETQRNKGNFPGRFSGRQFSNSRSEMNVSTLELGDSALYLCASSLGQWEETQYFGPGTRLLVL.

This clone came up a few times. This rearrangement joins TRBV19 to TRBJ1-2, with 12 bases fitting TRBD1. The CDR3 sequence is 15 residues long. The trim removed 10 bases at V and 3 bases at J, leaving 9 bases unmatched. Per the germline V gene, CDR1 is LNHDA and CDR2 is SQIVND (reference sequence). As DNA, the CDR3 is TGTGCCACCAGGGACAGGGGGCGGAACGACTATGGCTACACCTTC. The encoded protein is CATRDRGRNDYGYTF.